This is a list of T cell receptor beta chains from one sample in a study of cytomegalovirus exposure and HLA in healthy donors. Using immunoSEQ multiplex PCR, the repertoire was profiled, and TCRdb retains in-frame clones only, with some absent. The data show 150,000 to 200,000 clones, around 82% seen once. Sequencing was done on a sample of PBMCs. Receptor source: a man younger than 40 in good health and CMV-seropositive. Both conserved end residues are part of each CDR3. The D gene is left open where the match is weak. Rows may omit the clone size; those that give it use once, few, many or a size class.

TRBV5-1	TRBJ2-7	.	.	CASSLEVATYEQYF	TGCGCCAGCAGCTTGGAAGTCGCTACCTACGAGCAGTACTTC
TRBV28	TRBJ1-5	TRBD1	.	CASSSPGTGYDQPQHF	TGTGCCAGCAGTTCCCCGGGGACAGGGTATGATCAGCCCCAGCATTTT
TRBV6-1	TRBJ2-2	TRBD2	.	CASRASGNTGELFF	TGTGCCAGCAGGGCTAGCGGGAACACCGGGGAGCTGTTTTTT
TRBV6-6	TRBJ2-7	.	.	CASREQGVGEQYF	TGTGCCAGCAGGGAACAGGGCGTGGGCGAGCAGTACTTC
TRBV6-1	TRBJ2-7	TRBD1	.	CASGQGLGGYEQYF	TGTGCCAGCGGACAGGGGTTAGGGGGATACGAGCAGTACTTC
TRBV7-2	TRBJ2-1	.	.	CASSSLMEGEQFF	TGTGCCAGCAGCTCCCTGATGGAGGGAGAGCAGTTCTTC
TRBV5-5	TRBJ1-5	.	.	CASSWNWGDSNQPQHF	TGTGCCAGCAGTTGGAATTGGGGGGATAGCAATCAGCCCCAGCATTTT
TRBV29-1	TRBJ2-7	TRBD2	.	CSVGTSGSYEQYF	TGCAGCGTTGGGACTAGCGGGAGCTACGAGCAGTACTTC
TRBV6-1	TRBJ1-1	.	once	CASSGDPRGWEAFF	TGTGCCAGCAGTGGGGACCCTAGGGGGTGGGAAGCTTTCTTT
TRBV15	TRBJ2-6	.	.	CATSRDRGSGANVLTF	TGTGCCACCAGCAGAGACAGGGGCTCTGGGGCCAACGTCCTGACTTTC
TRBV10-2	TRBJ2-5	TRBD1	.	CATRLQGGETQYF	TGCGCCACCCGATTACAGGGGGGAGAGACCCAGTACTTC
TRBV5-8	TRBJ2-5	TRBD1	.	CASSSGTERQETQYF	TGTGCCAGCAGCTCCGGGACAGAGCGACAGGAGACCCAGTACTTC
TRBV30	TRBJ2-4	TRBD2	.	CAWSGPSGVLGF	TGTGCCTGGAGTGGGCCTAGCGGGGTCTTAGGCTTC
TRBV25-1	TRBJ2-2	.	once	CASSEAGWTGELFF	TGTGCCAGCAGTGAGGCAGGGTGGACCGGGGAGCTGTTTTTT
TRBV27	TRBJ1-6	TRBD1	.	CASRGTGVNSPLHF	TGTGCCAGCAGAGGGACAGGGGTGAATTCACCCCTCCACTTT
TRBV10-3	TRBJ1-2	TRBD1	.	CAIRGGQGANGYTF	TGTGCCATCAGGGGTGGACAGGGGGCGAATGGCTACACCTTC
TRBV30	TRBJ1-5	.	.	CAWTCNQPQHF	TGTGCCTGGACCTGCAATCAGCCCCAGCATTTT
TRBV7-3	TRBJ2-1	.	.	CASSLPGHYNEQFF	TGTGCCAGCAGCTTACCGGGACATTACAATGAGCAGTTCTTC
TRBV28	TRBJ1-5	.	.	CASSLVQVGNQPQHF	TGTGCCAGCAGTTTGGTACAGGTTGGGAATCAGCCCCAGCATTTT
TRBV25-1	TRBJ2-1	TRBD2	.	CASSEYWLAGAGNEQFF	TGTGCCAGCAGTGAATATTGGCTAGCGGGAGCCGGGAATGAGCAGTTCTTC
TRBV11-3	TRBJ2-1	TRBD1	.	CASSPRTGITNEQFF	TGTGCCAGCAGCCCCAGGACAGGGATAACCAATGAGCAGTTCTTC
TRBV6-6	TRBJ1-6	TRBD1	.	CASKGANYSPLHF	TGTGCCAGCAAGGGGGCGAACTATTCACCCCTCCACTTT
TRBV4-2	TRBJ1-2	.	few	CASSQEGGYGYTF	TGTGCCAGCAGCCAAGAAGGGGGCTATGGCTACACCTTC
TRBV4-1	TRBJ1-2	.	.	CASSQVWSGGYTF	TGCGCCAGCAGCCAAGTCTGGTCCGGGGGCTACACCTTC
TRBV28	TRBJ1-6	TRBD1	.	CASSLFRQGNNSPLHF	TGTGCCAGCAGTTTATTTCGACAGGGCAATAATTCACCCCTCCACTTT
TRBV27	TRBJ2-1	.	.	CASSPPQGTGAVHIEQFF	TGTGCCAGCAGTCCCCCCCAAGGGACGGGAGCTGTGCATATTGAGCAGTTCTTC
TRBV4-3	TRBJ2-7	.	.	CASSQDQGFLYEQYF	TGCGCCAGCAGCCAAGATCAGGGGTTTCTCTACGAGCAGTACTTC
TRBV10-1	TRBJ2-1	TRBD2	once	CASSLTSGRDNEQFF	TGCGCCAGCAGTCTTACTAGCGGGAGAGACAATGAGCAGTTCTTC
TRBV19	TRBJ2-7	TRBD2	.	CASSHGTSGLYEQYF	TGTGCCAGTAGCCACGGGACTAGCGGGTTATACGAGCAGTACTTC
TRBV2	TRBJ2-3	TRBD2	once	CASSEVRTSGQRTDTQYF	TGTGCCAGCAGTGAAGTGAGGACTAGCGGACAACGCACAGATACGCAGTATTTT
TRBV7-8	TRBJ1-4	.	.	CASSLARTANEKLFF	TGTGCCAGCAGCTTAGCCCGGACAGCTAATGAAAAACTGTTTTTT
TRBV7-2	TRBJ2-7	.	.	CASSRRAASYEQYF	TGTGCCAGCAGCAGGAGGGCAGCCTCCTACGAGCAGTACTTC
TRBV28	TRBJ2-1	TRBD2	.	CASRGTSGGGNEQFF	TGTGCCAGCAGGGGGACTAGCGGGGGTGGGAATGAGCAGTTCTTC
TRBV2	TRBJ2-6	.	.	CASSERAGANVLTF	TGTGCCAGCAGTGAACGAGCCGGGGCCAACGTCCTGACTTTC
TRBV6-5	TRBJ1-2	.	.	CASSYTYGYGYTF	TGTGCCAGCAGTTACACATATGGCTATGGCTACACCTTC
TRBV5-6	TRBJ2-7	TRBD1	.	CASSWLSGTGGHEQYF	TGTGCCAGCAGCTGGCTATCCGGGACAGGGGGCCACGAGCAGTACTTC
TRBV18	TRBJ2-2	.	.	CASSPSQGAGELFF	TGTGCCAGCTCACCAAGTCAAGGGGCCGGGGAGCTGTTTTTT
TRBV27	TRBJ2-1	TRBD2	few	CASSLSYRGGGNYNEQFF	TGTGCCAGCAGTTTATCGTACCGGGGGGGAGGAAACTACAATGAGCAGTTCTTC
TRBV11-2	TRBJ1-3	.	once	CASSLNSGKAGNTIYF	TGTGCCAGCAGCTTAAATAGCGGAAAGGCCGGAAACACCATATATTTT
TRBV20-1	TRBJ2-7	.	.	CSARGSDEQYF	TGCAGTGCTAGAGGTTCTGACGAGCAGTACTTC
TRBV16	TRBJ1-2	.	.	CASSQFIGEYGYTF	TGTGCCAGCAGCCAATTCATCGGGGAGTATGGCTACACCTTC
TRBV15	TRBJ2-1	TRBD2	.	CATSRVGSGGRNEQFF	TGTGCCACCAGCAGAGTTGGTAGCGGGGGACGCAATGAGCAGTTCTTC